The clone carrying this T cell receptor beta chain showed up many times. Antigen: not known. This CDR3 is built from 14 residues. Germline V gene lookup returns CDR1 PRHDT and CDR2 FYEKMQ (reference sequence). V dropped 4 bases and J dropped 0; count of bases not matched to a gene: 3. This sample was taken from a study of T cells in Graves' hyperthyroidism and ophthalmopathy. Study as a whole: Before treatment of any kind, peripheral blood was taken at initial diagnosis.

In making diagnoses, clinical symptoms, serum thyroxine and TRAb, thyroid ultrasound and orbital computed tomography were all used. Findings and limits, study-wide: The model's output predicted ophthalmopathy at a median of roughly 6 months prior to onset. Peripheral blood also featured most of the thyroid clonotypes expanded above 0.001.

Amplification yielded TCR beta CDR3 regions, with RNA transcripts as the source. During a first-round RT-PCR of the TCR CDR3, the HTBI primer set was used. MiXCR, run by TCRdb on the multiplex PCR reads, gives a single entry per CDR3 protein. The table includes fewer than 800,000 distinct CDR3 sequences, less than 20% detected once. This TCR derives from a man aged 18 to 30 with Graves' hyperthyroidism. Sequencing was performed on blood. The V gene is TRBV13, the J gene TRBJ2-7; 7 bases map to TRBD1. The CDR3 protein is CASSSQGNSYEQYF. For the CDR3, the DNA is TGTGCCAGCAGCTCACAGGGGAACTCCTACGAGCAGTACTTC.